A selection of T cell receptor beta chains follows, all from one sample in a study of cytomegalovirus exposure and HLA in healthy donors. Sequencing used immunoSEQ multiplex PCR; TCRdb keeps in-frame clones, though not all of them. The data contain roughly 110,000 clones, roughly 82% of them seen just once; the ten biggest clones take up 1.6%. Sequencing was performed on PBMCs. The receptors shown here come from a man aged 45-65 years in good health and CMV-seronegative. The CDR3 runs from the conserved cysteine through the conserved F or W. D genes are given only for firm matches. Rows give clone size only sometimes, using once, few, many, or a class for an expanded clone.

TGTGCCAGCAGCCTGAGTGTTGGCTACACCTTC CASSLSVGYTF . TRBJ1-2 . TRBV7-9
TGCGCCAGCAGCAGTAGCGGGGGGTCCACAGATACGCAGTATTTT CASSSSGGSTDTQYF . TRBJ2-3 TRBD2 TRBV5-1
TGTGCCAGCAGCTTAGGGCGGGGGGGGAACAATGAGCAGTTCTTC CASSLGRGGNNEQFF . TRBJ2-1 TRBD2 TRBV7-8
TGTGCCACCTGGACAGGGAACACTGAAGCTTTCTTT CATWTGNTEAFF few TRBJ1-1 TRBD1 TRBV19
TGTGCCAGCAGCTTTACTTACAGGGGGCGGTACGAGCAGTACTTC CASSFTYRGRYEQYF few TRBJ2-7 TRBD1 TRBV11-2
TGTGCCAGCAGTGAGGCACTAGCGGGGTCTACGCAGTATTTT CASSEALAGSTQYF . TRBJ2-3 TRBD2 TRBV2
TGTGCCAGCAGCCCTATGGGCGCCAGCTCCTATAATTCACCCCTCCACTTT CASSPMGASSYNSPLHF . TRBJ1-6 . TRBV5-6
TGTGCCAGCAGCCGGGACAGCGGGGGTTCGATGTTTTTT CASSRDSGGSMFF . TRBJ2-2 . TRBV2
TGTGCCAGCAGGGTCAGTGAAGCTTTCTTT CASRVSEAFF few TRBJ1-1 . TRBV2
TGCGCCAGCAGTCGAAGGACAGAGAATTCACCCCTCCACTTT CASSRRTENSPLHF . TRBJ1-6 . TRBV5-1
TGCGCCAGCAGGTGGACAGGGGGACCCACCGGGGAGCTGTTTTTT CASRWTGGPTGELFF once TRBJ2-2 TRBD1 TRBV5-1
TGCAGTGCTATAAAAGAGACCCAGTACTTC CSAIKETQYF . TRBJ2-5 . TRBV20-1
TGTGCCAGCAGTTACTCGTCACGGTACACCGGGGAGCTGTTTTTT CASSYSSRYTGELFF . TRBJ2-2 . TRBV6-6
TGTGCCAGCAGCGTGGGACAGGGACTCAATGAGCAGTTCTTC CASSVGQGLNEQFF . TRBJ2-1 TRBD1 TRBV9
TGTGCCAGCAGCTCCCAACTGGACAGAAACACTGAAGCTTTCTTT CASSSQLDRNTEAFF . TRBJ1-1 . TRBV7-6
TGTGCCAGTAGTGCGGGACAGAACCAAGAGACCCAGTACTTC CASSAGQNQETQYF once TRBJ2-5 . TRBV19
TGTGCCAGCAGTGAACAGGGCTCCTACAATGAGCAGTTCTTC CASSEQGSYNEQFF . TRBJ2-1 . TRBV6-1
TGCAGCGTTGAAGTCGAGGCAGGGATCTACGAGCAGTACTTC CSVEVEAGIYEQYF . TRBJ2-7 . TRBV29-1
TGTGCCAGCAGCTTAGAACTAGGCTACAATGAGCAGTTCTTC CASSLELGYNEQFF . TRBJ2-1 . TRBV7-3
TGTGCCAGCAGCTTGGGACAGGGGGCAAAGACCCAGTACTTC CASSLGQGAKTQYF . TRBJ2-5 TRBD1 TRBV7-7
TGTGCCAGCAGTTTGAACGGGGGGGGGCTTAATGAAAAACTGTTTTTT CASSLNGGGLNEKLFF once TRBJ1-4 . TRBV25-1
TGCGCCAGCAGAGGTCTAGCGGTACAAACCGGGGAGCTGTTTTTT CASRGLAVQTGELFF . TRBJ2-2 TRBD2 TRBV5-1
TGTGCCAGCAGCTCCAAAGGGGTCTCGGGAAACACCATATATTTT CASSSKGVSGNTIYF . TRBJ1-3 . TRBV7-8
TGTGCCAGCAGTGAAGCAGGGGGCAGGACCGGCTACACCTTC CASSEAGGRTGYTF . TRBJ1-2 TRBD1 TRBV6-1
TGCGCCAGCAGGGACACAAAAAACATTCAGTACTTC CASRDTKNIQYF . TRBJ2-4 . TRBV5-1
TGTGCCAGCAGTTACGGGACAGGCGATTCACCCCTCCACTTT CASSYGTGDSPLHF . TRBJ1-6 TRBD1 TRBV6-5
TGTGCCAGCAGCTTATCGTCAGTCTATGGCTACACCTTC CASSLSSVYGYTF . TRBJ1-2 . TRBV11-2
TGTGCCACCCCTGGGGGGACCGGGGAGCTGTTTTTT CATPGGTGELFF . TRBJ2-2 . TRBV10-3
TGTGCCAGTAGTATTCCCATGACTAGCGGGGAGACCTACGAGCAGTACTTC CASSIPMTSGETYEQYF . TRBJ2-7 TRBD2 TRBV19
TGCGCCAGCAGTCCCCCGGGGAACACTGAAGCTTTCTTT CASSPPGNTEAFF few TRBJ1-1 . TRBV5-1
TGTGCCAGCAGCCTAGGCGGGAGGGACTCTATCCACTTT CASSLGGRDSIHF . TRBJ1-6 . TRBV7-2
TGTGCCAGCAGCTTAGGCGGGGGGGCCTGGTATTCGGAGTTCTTC CASSLGGGAWYSEFF . TRBJ2-1 TRBD2 TRBV7-2
TGCGCCAGCAGCCAAGATCTTAACAATGAAGCTTTCTTT CASSQDLNNEAFF . TRBJ1-1 . TRBV4-3
TGTGCCAGCAGGTCTACAGGGGGCGGAAACACCATATATTTT CASRSTGGGNTIYF . TRBJ1-3 TRBD1 TRBV6-5
TGTGCCAGCAGCAGAAGGACAGTGGTGAACACCGGGGAGCTGTTTTTT CASSRRTVVNTGELFF few TRBJ2-2 . TRBV5-6
TGCGCCAGCAGTGAGACGGGGAATGATCCCCAGCATTTT CASSETGNDPQHF . TRBJ1-5 . TRBV10-2
TGTGCCAGCAGTTATGGAGACAGGTCTGGGGCCAACGTCCTGACTTTC CASSYGDRSGANVLTF . TRBJ2-6 . TRBV6-6
TGTGCCAGCAGCCTCCCTGGACAGGGGACAGATACGCAGTATTTT CASSLPGQGTDTQYF once TRBJ2-3 TRBD1 TRBV6-6
TGTGCCAGCAGAACTGGGGACAGGGCGGCCTCACCCCTCCACTTT CASRTGDRAASPLHF . TRBJ1-6 TRBD1 TRBV6-5
TGCGCCAGCTACCCAAGACTAGGGGCAGATACGCAGTATTTT CASYPRLGADTQYF . TRBJ2-3 . TRBV5-1
TGTGCCAGCAGCTTACCGGGGGGCCAAGAGACCCAGTACTTC CASSLPGGQETQYF . TRBJ2-5 TRBD2 TRBV7-9
TGTGCCAGCAGCGGCCGGGACAGCCCATCTTACTCTGGAAACACCATATATTTT CASSGRDSPSYSGNTIYF . TRBJ1-3 TRBD1 TRBV7-2
TGTGCCACCTTACCCGACAGGTGGGGGACCGGGGAGCTGTTTTTT CATLPDRWGTGELFF . TRBJ2-2 . TRBV6-1
TGTGCCAGTAGACGCAGGGGGAGCGACACCGGGGAGCTGTTTTTT CASRRRGSDTGELFF . TRBJ2-2 TRBD1 TRBV19